The 17 T cell receptor beta chains given below trace back to one sample, sequenced in a study of T cell clonality in common variable immunodeficiency. TCRdb's copy holds only in-frame clones and misses some; the assay was immunoSEQ multiplex PCR. Listed for the sample are 50,000 or so clones, none seen a single time. Specimen: peripheral blood mononuclear cells. The receptors derive from a person aged 18 to 70 in good health.

As concerns this clone: The read gets to within 3 residues of the CDR3 end, and the germline J gene fills in the rest. Other DNA sequences from this sample encode an identical CDR3 as well. The chain has TRBV18 and TRBJ2-2, with 9 bases matching TRBD1. Germline V gene data show CDR1 as KGHSH and CDR2 as LQKENI. The junction had 10 bases not matched to a gene; V was cut back by 6 bases and J by 2 bases. This CDR3 region has 17 residues. The CDR3 loop is CASSPTGTGSNTGELFF. The DNA read from the CDR3 is TGTGCCAGCTCCCCTACCGGGACAGGGAGTAACACCGGGGAG.

Comments on this clone: The missing CDR3 end, 3 residues past where the read stops, is filled in from the germline J gene. The V call is TRBV7-9, the J call TRBJ1-2; 7 bases map to TRBD1. The CDR3 has 15 residues. The germline V gene has CDR1 SEHNR and CDR2 FQNEAQ (reference sequence). CDR3 sequence: CASSSQGQSYNDYTF. The CDR3 bases that were read are TGTGCCAGCAGCTCACAGGGACAGTCCTACAATGAC. Based on the CDR3 plus reference TRBV7-9 and TRBJ1-2, the full variable domain is DTGVSQNPRHKITKRGQNVTFRCDPISEHNRLYWYRQTLGQGPEFLTYFQNEAQLEKSRLLSDRFSAERPKGSFSTLEIQRTEQGDSAMYLCASSSQGQSYNDYTFGSGTRLTVV.

This clone was picked up many times. The observed sequence ends 3 residues before the CDR3 terminus, with the missing tail filled in from the germline J gene. The chain carries TRBV7-2 and TRBJ2-2; 12 bases fit TRBD2. CDR1 SGHTA and CDR2 FQGNSA come from the germline V gene. The V gene end was trimmed by 4 bases and the J gene end by 6 bases; junction bases not matched to a gene: 3. The CDR3 has 15 amino acids. CDR3 protein: CASSSSGRAPGELFF. The part of the CDR3 DNA that was read is TGTGCCAGCAGCTCTAGCGGGAGGGCCCCCGGGGAG.

As regards this clone: The read halts 3 residues ahead of the CDR3 end, with the missing end drawn from the germline J gene. The rearrangement joins TRBV19 to TRBJ1-2, with D perhaps matching TRBD1 (5 bases). Germline CDR1 LNHDA, CDR2 SQIVND (reference sequence). The CDR3 totals 16 residues. V lost 3 bases and J lost 4, with 18 bases in between. Incomplete CDR3 DNA: TGTGCCAGTAGTATGGCAGGGATCTCAGGCCCCTATGGC. Residues: CASSMAGISGPYG. The full-length CDR3 reads as CASSMAGISGPYGYTF.

A word on this clone: The read finishes 3 residues shy of the CDR3 end, and the germline J gene is used to complete it. This sequence joins TRBV2 and TRBJ2-1; TRBD2 matches at 10 bases. CDR1 is SNHLY, CDR2 FYNNEI, per germline. The trim removed 6 bases at V and 5 bases at J, leaving 19 bases unmatched. This CDR3 is 19 amino acids long. Partial CDR3 DNA: TGTGCCAGCAGCCTTTTGCGTCTCCTAGCGGGAGCCTGGGACAATGAG. The encoded protein is CASSLLRLLAGAWDNE. In full, the CDR3 is CASSLLRLLAGAWDNEQFF.

The sample holds many counts of this clone. The DNA ends 3 residues before the CDR3 does, and the rest of the CDR3 is filled in from the germline J gene. This chain connects TRBV28 to TRBJ2-7; the match to TRBD2 covers 12 bases. Germline loops: CDR1 MDHEN, CDR2 SYDVKM. The CDR3 has 15 amino acids. V lost 6 bases, J lost 0 bases, and 3 bases stayed unmatched. The CDR3: CASRATSGSSYEQYF. CDR3 DNA, as far as it was read: TGTGCCAGCAGAGCGACTAGCGGGAGCTCCTACGAG. Full variable domain (remainder filled in from reference TRBV28 and TRBJ2-7): DVKVTQSSRYLVKRTGEKVFLECVQDMDHENMFWYRQDPGLGLRLIYFSYDVKMKEKGDIPEGYSVSREKKERFSLILESASTNQTSMYLCASRATSGSSYEQYFGPGTRLTVT.

This clone was found many times. The CDR3 here is CAWSVQGKGGAFF. The sequenced CDR3 bases are TGTGCCTGGAGTGTACAGGGGAAAGGCGGA. The chain carries TRBV30 and TRBJ1-1, with 7 bases that match TRBD1. The CDR3 goes on 3 residues after the read ends, and that part is filled in from the germline J gene. The CDR3 has 13 amino acids. CDR1 and CDR2 (germline): GTSNPN, SVGIG (reference sequence).

Comment on this clone: The CDR3 is cut off 3 residues early in the read; its end comes from the germline J gene. The chain carries TRBV11-3 and TRBJ2-7, with TRBD1 matching 7 bases. The V segment lost 5 bases and the J segment 2 bases; nucleotides outside the gene matches: 9. The CDR3 is made up of 15 amino acids. Germline values: CDR1 SGHNT, CDR2 YENEEA. The CDR3 bases that were read are TGTGCCAGCAGCCTGGGACAGCGACTTCCCTACGAG. Translation: CASSLGQRLPYE. The full-length CDR3 reads as CASSLGQRLPYEQYF.

The table lists this clone with a few counts. The read stops 3 residues short of the end of the CDR3; the missing end is completed from the germline J gene. The gene calls are TRBV5-5 and TRBJ2-7; D call uncertain. V dropped 1 base and J dropped 6 bases, with 5 bases sitting between them. This CDR3 has 11 residues. Germline CDR1 reads SGHKS; CDR2 reads YYEKEE (reference sequence). The CDR3 sequence is CASSLRGEQYF. The DNA read from the CDR3 is TGTGCCAGCAGCTTGAGAGGCGAG.

In its sample, this clone was seen many times. The read halts 3 residues ahead of the CDR3 end, with the missing end drawn from the germline J gene. The chain is built from TRBV5-1 and TRBJ2-1; 9 nucleotides agree with TRBD2. The CDR3 has 16 residues. Germline CDR1 reads SGHRS; CDR2 reads YFSETQ. V shed 1 base and J 1 base; nucleotides not matched to a gene: 3. The sequenced part of the CDR3 DNA is TGCGCCAGCAGCTTGATAGCGGGAGTGTCCTACAATGAG. Amino acids: CASSLIAGVSYNE. The CDR3 in its entirety is CASSLIAGVSYNEQFF.

This clone was detected many times. The read finishes 3 residues shy of the CDR3 end, and the germline J gene is used to complete it. The chain couples TRBV7-9 to TRBJ1-4; D is perhaps TRBD1 (6 bases). The CDR3 runs to 15 residues. Germline CDR1 SEHNR, CDR2 FQNEAQ (reference sequence). V was trimmed by 5 bases and J by 0 bases, leaving 10 bases between them. CDR3 bases read: TGTGCCAGCAGCCAGGACAGCGCAACTAATGAAAAA. Translating gives CASSQDSATNEK. The entire CDR3 protein is CASSQDSATNEKLFF.

This clone has a count of ten or more. The read stops 3 residues short of the end of the CDR3; the missing end is completed from the germline J gene. The chain is built from TRBV20-1 and TRBJ2-1; 10 bases map to TRBD2. V shed 4 bases, J shed 0 bases, and the junction held 0 bases outside the gene matches. The CDR3 sequence is 14 residues long. Germline loops: CDR1 DFQATT, CDR2 SNEGSKA (reference sequence). The CDR3 loop reads CSATSGSSYNEQFF. CDR3 DNA, as far as it was read: TGCAGTGCTACTAGCGGGAGCTCCTACAATGAG.

The sample holds many counts of this clone. Sequencing ends 3 residues short of the CDR3 end; the germline J gene provides the rest. V gene TRBV20-1 combines with J gene TRBJ2-3; D is perhaps TRBD1 (5 bases). This CDR3 has 13 residues. With 4 bases removed from V and 2 bases from J, the gap between germline ends came to 10 bases. Germline CDR1 reads DFQATT; CDR2 reads SNEGSKA (reference sequence). The CDR3 loop is CSAKTALTDTQYF. The CDR3 DNA, read in part, is TGCAGTGCTAAGACAGCCCTCACAGATACG.

The table lists this clone with a few counts. The read halts 3 residues ahead of the CDR3 end, with the missing end drawn from the germline J gene. The rearrangement uses TRBV2 and TRBJ2-2, with 9 bases matching TRBD1. The CDR3 is made up of 15 amino acids. Looked up from germline, CDR1 is SNHLY and CDR2 is FYNNEI. The CDR3 bases that were read are TGTGCCAGCAGTAGGTCAGGACAGGGGAGCGAAAAG. This gives the protein CASSRSGQGSEK. The entire CDR3 protein is CASSRSGQGSEKLFF.

This clone turned up a few times. The read is 3 residues too short to cover the CDR3 end, so that end is filled in from the germline J gene. The gene calls are TRBV5-6 and TRBJ2-3; TRBD2 matches 12 bases. Germline CDR1 reads SGHDT; CDR2 reads YYEEEE. This CDR3 contains 15 residues. CDR3 DNA, as far as it was read: TGTGCCAGCAGCCCCCTAGCGGGAGGGCAAGAGACG. It translates to CASSPLAGGQET. The full CDR3 protein is CASSPLAGGQETQYF.

Ten or more counts support this clone. The read terminates 3 residues ahead of where the CDR3 ends, so the germline J gene completes it. The chain uses TRBV20-1 and TRBJ2-2; 11 bases map to TRBD2. Germline V gene lookup returns CDR1 DFQATT and CDR2 SNEGSKA (reference sequence). The CDR3 length is 15 residues. The junction had 1 base not matched to a gene; V was cut back by 3 bases and J by 1 base. The DNA read from the CDR3 is TGCAGTGCTAGTACTAGCGGGGGGAACACCGGGGAG. It codes for CSASTSGGNTGE. In full, the CDR3 reads CSASTSGGNTGELFF.

This clone came up many times. The observed sequence ends 3 residues before the CDR3 terminus, with the missing tail filled in from the germline J gene. V is TRBV19 and J is TRBJ1-2, with D unresolved. V lost 6 bases, J lost 6 bases, and 5 bases lay in between. Looked up from germline, CDR1 is LNHDA and CDR2 is SQIVND (reference sequence). This CDR3 has 10 amino acids. CDR3: CASRNNGYTF. The sequenced part of the CDR3 DNA is TGTGCCAGTAGGAACAATGGC.